These 5 T cell receptor beta chains were sequenced from one sample in a study of shared clonotypes between healthy human individuals. The protocol was immunoSEQ multiplex PCR, while the TCRdb copy is restricted to in-frame clones and leaves out a portion. The table shows around 700,000 clones, with less than 80% occurring only once. Sample: memory CD4+ T cells sorted from blood. Subset here: CD45RA-negative fraction. Receptors originate from a woman aged 25 to 39 in good health.

This clone has more than one count but fewer than ten. V is TRBV25-1 and J is TRBJ1-4; TRBD1 matches at 8 bases. The germline V gene encodes CDR1 MGHDK and CDR2 SYGVNS. J lost 8 bases, V lost 3 bases, and 8 bases had no gene match. This CDR3 is built from 15 residues. The CDR3 coding sequence is TGTGCCAGCAGTGACCCTGACAGGGGAGACGAAAAACTGTTTTTT. Translation: CASSDPDRGDEKLFF.

The chain combines TRBV4-2 with TRBJ2-7; D not certain. Germline V gene data show CDR1 as LGHNA and CDR2 as YNFKEQ. Trimming left V 0 bases short and J 3 bases short, with 9 bases between. CDR3 length: 14 amino acids. The CDR3 is CASSQDLGGYEQYF. CDR3 nucleotide sequence: TGTGCCAGCAGCCAAGATCTGGGCGGCTACGAGCAGTACTTC.

The chain recombines TRBV28 with TRBJ1-5; possibly TRBD1 for D (5 bases). The V and J ends lost 6 bases and 1 base respectively, with 13 bases between them. Germline V lookup: CDR1 MDHEN, CDR2 SYDVKM. This CDR3 is built from 15 residues. CDR3 sequence: CASRYRDGSNQPQHF. The CDR3 DNA is TGTGCCAGCAGATACCGGGACGGGAGCAATCAGCCCCAGCATTTT. Full variable domain (rest looked up from reference TRBV28 and TRBJ1-5): DVKVTQSSRYLVKRTGEKVFLECVQDMDHENMFWYRQDPGLGLRLIYFSYDVKMKEKGDIPEGYSVSREKKERFSLILESASTNQTSMYLCASRYRDGSNQPQHFGDGTRLSIL.

As regards this clone: Additional DNA sequences in this sample encode the identical CDR3. CDR3 amino acids: CASSLGGYGYTF. The CDR3 DNA is TGTGCCAGCAGTTTAGGAGGATATGGCTACACCTTC. The chain is built from TRBV28 and TRBJ1-2; D is uncertain. This CDR3 has 12 amino acids. CDR1 is MDHEN, CDR2 SYDVKM, per germline. Trimming pared 2 bases from V and 5 bases from J, leaving 6 bases between.

This chain uses TRBV2 with TRBJ2-1; 9 bases line up with TRBD2. This CDR3 has 16 residues. The trim removed 3 bases at V and 6 bases at J, leaving 9 bases unmatched. Germline V gene lookup returns CDR1 SNHLY and CDR2 FYNNEI. CDR3 nucleotides: TGTGCCAGCAGTGAGCTTAGCGGGAGATCGGCCAATGAGCAGTTCTTC. Its translation is CASSELSGRSANEQFF.